This T cell receptor (beta chain) was identified in a study of cytomegalovirus exposure and HLA in healthy donors. Study in general: Previous work identified 90 million to 130 million unique TCR beta sequences from 150 million to 200 million T cells.

Findings and caveats of the study: The authors later found HLA-associated TCR beta chains more clonally expanded than equally common others. Many donors carried some public TCRs, although rarity characterized most TCR sequences. Several of the most significant clusters were apparently associated with common viral pathogens in a later analysis.

This clone appeared once. No antigen is known for it. It was with 60 Vbeta and 13 Jbeta primers that the PCR ran. The repertoire was sequenced with immunoSEQ multiplex PCR; TCRdb's copy has only in-frame clones and lacks some. The profile covers roughly 120,000 clones, with 80% appearing a single time and roughly 3.5% taken by the ten largest. The V end lost 5 bases, the J end lost 0 bases, and 18 bases lay between the germline ends. CDR3 length: 17 residues. CDR1 and CDR2 from the germline V gene are SEHNR and FQNEAQ (reference sequence). V gene TRBV7-9 combines with J gene TRBJ2-3; D might be TRBD1 (6 bases). The sample consisted of PBMCs. This clonotype was obtained from a male donor in good health and CMV-seronegative. The CDR3 sequence is CASSPRQDPISTDTQYF. The CDR3 DNA reads as TGTGCCAGCAGCCCCCGACAGGACCCAATTAGCACAGATACGCAGTATTTT.